The clone carrying this T cell receptor (beta chain) was seen only a few times. Its specificity is unknown. This specimen belongs to a study of radiotherapy plus CTLA-4 blockade in lung cancer. In the study overall: Objective responses emerged in 15% to 20% of patients, and 30% to 40% attained disease control.

Those patients who had chemo-refractory metastatic non-small-cell lung cancer were given focal radiation along with CTLA-4 blockade through ipilimumab. Only in-frame clones appear in the TCRdb table, and some are missing; sequencing was by immunoSEQ multiplex PCR. The sample has approximately 110,000 clones; roughly 80% are singletons. Broader study findings: Early shifts in blood T cell clones, with interferon-beta, reportedly predicted response best. Clones derived from tumor TCRs expanded in blood after radiotherapy plus ipilimumab.

Germline CDR1 LNHDA, CDR2 SQIVND (reference sequence). V lost 4 bases, J lost 6 bases, and 8 bases stayed unmatched. CDR3 length: 15 amino acids. The rearrangement joins TRBV19 to TRBJ1-5; TRBD1 aligns across 8 bases. The TCR comes from a human donor with non-small cell lung cancer that progressed on radiotherapy plus ipilimumab. Some clones in this sample may be carry-over from other donors' samples. Sample: peripheral blood, taken from a patient treated with radiotherapy plus ipilimumab. CDR3 amino acids: CASSKGGTGAQPQHF. The CDR3 DNA sequence: TGTGCCAGTAGTAAAGGAGGGACAGGTGCTCAGCCCCAGCATTTT.